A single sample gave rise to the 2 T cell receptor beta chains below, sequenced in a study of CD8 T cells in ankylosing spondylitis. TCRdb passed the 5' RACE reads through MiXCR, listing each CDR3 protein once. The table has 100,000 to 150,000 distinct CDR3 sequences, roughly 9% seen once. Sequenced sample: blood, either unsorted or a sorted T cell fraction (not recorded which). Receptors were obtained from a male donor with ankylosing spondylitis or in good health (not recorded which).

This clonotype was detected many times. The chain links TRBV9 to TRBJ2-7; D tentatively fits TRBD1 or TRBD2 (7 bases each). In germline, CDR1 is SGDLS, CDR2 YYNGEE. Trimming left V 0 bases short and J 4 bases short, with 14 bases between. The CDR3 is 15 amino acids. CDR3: CASSVAPGGAYEQYF. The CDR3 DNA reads TGTGCCAGCAGCGTAGCACCAGGGGGGGCGTACGAGCAGTACTTC.

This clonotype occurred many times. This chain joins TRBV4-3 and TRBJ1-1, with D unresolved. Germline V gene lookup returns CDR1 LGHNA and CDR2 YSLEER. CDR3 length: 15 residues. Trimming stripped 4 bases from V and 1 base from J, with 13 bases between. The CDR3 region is CASSPPGKPNTEAFF. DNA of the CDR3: TGCGCCAGCAGCCCACCCGGCAAGCCGAACACTGAAGCTTTCTTT.